The 11 T cell receptor beta chains presented below share a single source sample, sequenced in a study of cytomegalovirus exposure and HLA in healthy donors. Sequencing used immunoSEQ multiplex PCR; TCRdb keeps in-frame clones, though not all of them. This table has approximately 100,000 clones, roughly nine tenths appearing once. The source material was PBMCs. The receptors originated from a woman younger than 35 in good health and CMV-seropositive.

This clone was detected only a few times. The CDR3 region is CASSTGGLSNQPQHF. The CDR3 nucleotides read TGTGCCAGTAGTACAGGGGGACTTAGCAATCAGCCCCAGCATTTT. The chain is built from TRBV19 and TRBJ1-5, with 7 positions matching TRBD1. The CDR3 loop spans 15 amino acids. V shed 4 bases and J 0 bases; nucleotides not matched to a gene: 3. The germline CDR1 and CDR2 sequences are LNHDA and SQIVND (reference sequence). The full variable domain, its missing parts supplied by reference TRBV19 and TRBJ1-5, is DGGITQSPKYLFRKEGQNVTLSCEQNLNHDAMYWYRQDPGQGLRLIYYSQIVNDFQKGDIAEGYSVSREKKESFPLTVTSAQKNPTAFYLCASSTGGLSNQPQHFGDGTRLSIL.

The chain employs TRBV7-9 and TRBJ2-7; a possible D gene is TRBD1 (5 bases). Trimming left V 5 bases short and J 0 bases short, with 11 bases between. This CDR3 is 14 amino acids long. Germline CDR1 is SEHNR and CDR2 is FQNEAQ (reference sequence). Written as DNA, the CDR3 is TGTGCCAGCAGCATAGATCAGGGCTCCTACGAGCAGTACGTC. This codes for CASSIDQGSYEQYV.

The V and J genes are TRBV9 and TRBJ1-6; D call uncertain. V shed 0 bases and J shed 8 bases, with 12 bases lying between them. The germline CDR1 and CDR2 sequences are SGDLS and YYNGEE. This CDR3 is built from 15 residues. The CDR3 is CASSVGGQADSPLHF. DNA for the CDR3: TGTGCCAGCAGCGTAGGTGGGCAGGCTGATTCACCCCTCCACTTT. Using reference TRBV9 and TRBJ1-6 for the parts outside the CDR3, the full variable domain is DSGVTQTPKHLITATGQRVTLRCSPRSGDLSVYWYQQSLDQGLQFLIQYYNGEERAKGNILERFSAQQFPDLHSELNLSSLELGDSALYFCASSVGGQADSPLHFGNGTRLTVT.

This clone was seen only a few times. The chain carries TRBV5-7 and TRBJ2-1, with D possibly TRBD1 on 6 matching bases. TRBV5-7 is marked as an open reading frame, function uncertain. V was shortened by 4 bases and J by 6 bases, with 11 bases between the two germline ends. This CDR3 has 13 amino acids. The CDR3 coding sequence is TGTGCCAGCAGCCTTGAAGGGGGCAATGAGCAGTTCTTC. Translated, it gives CASSLEGGNEQFF.

J is TRBJ1-4 and V is TRBV5-6; D perhaps matches TRBD1 (6 bases). Germline CDR1 and CDR2: SGHDT and YYEEEE. The CDR3 totals 15 residues. Trimming left V 1 base short and J 4 bases short, with 11 bases between. The CDR3 reads CASSLWTDSNEKLFF. The CDR3, as DNA: TGTGCCAGCAGCTTGTGGACAGATAGTAATGAAAAACTGTTTTTT.

V and J are TRBV5-4 and TRBJ1-3; no clear D gene. The CDR3 sequence is 16 residues long. Germline V CDR1 and CDR2: SGHNT, YYREEE (reference sequence). V was trimmed by 4 bases and J by 6 bases, leaving 20 bases between them. CDR3 coding DNA: TGTGCCAGCAGCCGTGCTGGATCGGGGAACCTAAACACCATATATTTT. It is translated as CASSRAGSGNLNTIYF. The variable domain in full, with the rest retrieved from reference TRBV5-4 and TRBJ1-3, is ETGVTQSPTHLIKTRGQQVTLRCSSQSGHNTVSWYQQALGQGPQFIFQYYREEENGRGNFPPRFSGLQFPNYSSELNVNALELDDSALYLCASSRAGSGNLNTIYFGEGSWLTVV.

The chain carries TRBV6-1 and TRBJ1-5; D remains ambiguous. The CDR3 runs to 17 residues. From germline, CDR1 is MNHNS and CDR2 SASEGT. Trimming removed 4 bases at V and 0 bases at J, with 16 bases between. CDR3 bases: TGTGCCAGCAGTGGTAAACCACATTATTATAGCAATCAGCCCCAGCATTTT. Translating gives CASSGKPHYYSNQPQHF.

The chain recombines TRBV5-1 with TRBJ1-2, with TRBD1 matching 10 bases. Trimming cost V 4 bases and J 5 bases; bases outside gene matches: 8. Germline V lookup: CDR1 SGHRS, CDR2 YFSETQ. The length of the CDR3 is 15 residues. The CDR3 DNA is TGCGCCAGCAGCCCCGGGACAGGGGTCACTTATGGCTACACCTTC. Amino acid sequence: CASSPGTGVTYGYTF.

The chain has TRBV28 and TRBJ2-7; TRBD2 matches at 11 bases. J gave up 0 bases and V 7 bases, and 5 bases lay outside the gene matches. The CDR3 extends over 15 amino acids. Germline-derived CDR1 and CDR2 are MDHEN and SYDVKM. This chain's CDR3 is CASTELAGVSYEQYF. The CDR3 DNA sequence: TGTGCCAGCACCGAACTAGCGGGGGTCTCCTACGAGCAGTACTTC.

The J gene is TRBJ2-3, the V gene TRBV10-1; 10 bases match TRBD2. The junction had 7 bases not matched to a gene; V was cut back by 4 bases and J by 3 bases. The CDR3 is 16 residues long. Germline V gene lookup returns CDR1 WNHNN and CDR2 SYGVQD (reference sequence). The DNA of the CDR3 is TGCGCCAGCAGTGCAAGCGGGGGGGATATAACAGATACGCAGTATTTT. Amino acids: CASSASGGDITDTQYF.

The V and J genes are TRBV7-7 and TRBJ2-4; weak D call: TRBD1 (6 bases). V lost 1 base and J lost 15, with 19 bases in between. CDR3 length: 14 amino acids. Germline V gives CDR1 SSHAT, CDR2 FNYEAQ (reference sequence). CDR3 sequence (DNA): TGTGCCAGCAGCTTAGTATCGTACCCGAGGGGGTTGTACTTC. Translation gives CASSLVSYPRGLYF.